This TCR beta chain was retrieved from a study of T cells in Graves' hyperthyroidism and ophthalmopathy. TCR beta CDR3 regions were amplified from RNA. RT-PCR in the first round (using the HTBI primer set) targeted the TCR CDR3. Each CDR3 protein gets one entry after TCRdb re-called the multiplex PCR reads with MiXCR. The sample lists 45,000 to 55,000 distinct CDR3 sequences; roughly 56% were seen once. Stable Graves' hyperthyroidism denoted no ophthalmopathy progression over 18 months. Newly diagnosed patients aged 18 to 65 had hyperthyroidism of under 2 months' duration. The V end was cut by 1 base, the J end by 12 bases, with 13 bases between. CDR1 is SGHVS and CDR2 is FNYEAQ in the germline V gene. This CDR3 is built from 14 residues. Whole-study results and caveats: By a 13 V-J model, ophthalmopathy was set apart from stable hyperthyroidism.

Worth noting for this clonotype: Its antigen is not identified.

This receptor was taken from a man aged 18 to 35 with Graves' hyperthyroidism. V and J are TRBV7-6 and TRBJ2-6; D remains unclear. Sequenced sample: peripheral blood or thyroid tissue (not recorded which). The CDR3 DNA follows: TGTGCCAGCAGCTTAGGTGTCAGGTCGCGCGTCCTGACTTTC. Translating gives CASSLGVRSRVLTF.